A selection of T cell receptor beta chains follows, all from one sample in a study of cytotoxic CD8 clonotypes in ibrutinib-treated CLL. Sequenced by immunoSEQ multiplex PCR; TCRdb stores in-frame clones only, minus some. The table includes approximately 150,000 clones, around nine tenths detected once. The sequencing used PBMCs, collected at disease progression, from a patient treated with ibrutinib. Every receptor here comes from a human donor with chronic lymphocytic leukemia. CDR3s leave out the opening cysteine and the closing phenylalanine or tryptophan.

TRBJ2-1,TRBV29-1,SAFKSQGHSQF
TRBJ2-2,TRBV7-6,ATTQEIVTGELF
TRBJ1-5,TRBV28,AITQGSNNQPQH
TRBJ2-7,TRBV9,ASSVELGYEQY
TRBJ1-1,TRBV9,ASSVGGQGVTEAF
TRBJ1-2,TRBV5-4,ASSSKPNYGYT
TRBJ2-5,TRBV6-5,ASSYRQGRETQY
TRBJ1-5,TRBV18,ASSLTAGQTNQPQH
TRBJ1-1,TRBV6-5,ASSYGGQGDTEAF
TRBJ2-7,TRBV7-8,ASSPRTGAGGEQY
TRBJ2-2,TRBV2,ASSGRTGAGELF
TRBJ1-5,TRBV9,ASSVAPDRENQPQH
TRBJ2-1,TRBV7-9,ASFLYGKSREQF
TRBJ1-2,TRBV11-3,ASSLGIGADGYT
TRBJ2-1,TRBV15,ATSRPGLAGEGPSYNEQF
TRBJ2-2,TRBV27,ASSPTGITGELF
TRBJ1-2,TRBV4-3,ASSQEMQGVIYGYT
TRBJ2-7,TRBV27,ASSPPGQGSYEQY
TRBJ1-1,TRBV28,ASSSGGSNTEAF
TRBJ2-3,TRBV4-3,ASSQRADTQY
TRBJ1-5,TRBV6-6,ASSYSSSDYNQPQH
TRBJ1-4,TRBV7-2,ASSLDGLLGEKLF
TRBJ2-7,TRBV29-1,SVGSRVEQY
TRBJ1-2,TRBV28,ANYGANYGYT
TRBJ1-1,TRBV19,ASSNRAGVNTEAF
TRBJ2-1,TRBV15,ATSRQGQFYNEQF
TRBJ2-2,TRBV19,ASSPGWQSPGELF
TRBJ2-1,TRBV29-1,SAHGTGEWHNEQF
TRBJ2-5,TRBV18,ASSLAYQETQY
TRBJ2-3,TRBV18,ASSQQDTQY
TRBJ2-7,TRBV19,ASSSRQRTGTGEQY
TRBJ2-3,TRBV5-1,ASSLEGSTDTQY
TRBJ1-1,TRBV30,AWSVGGDAF
TRBJ1-1,TRBV18,ASSPLGQGATNTEAF
TRBJ1-5,TRBV6-5,ASSPTGAINQPQH
TRBJ2-6,TRBV21-1,ASTRGSGTGANVLT
TRBJ2-7,TRBV6-5,ASSYDSGRPYEQY
TRBJ2-7,TRBV27,ASSGRGVAYEQY
TRBJ2-2,TRBV18,ASSPPVRGPGGELF
TRBJ1-5,TRBV6-1,ASSATALQGRGRSQPQH
TRBJ2-5,TRBV4-1,ASSQDPAGPQETQY
TRBJ2-7,TRBV7-9,ASSLNPSGGSYEQY
TRBJ1-1,TRBV5-5,ASSLSGGGYTEAF
TRBJ2-3,TRBV4-2,ASSHGQGSTDTQY
TRBJ1-4,TRBV29-1,SVEWDRKGQSEEKLF
TRBJ2-3,TRBV10-3,AISESRPSGTDTQY